The present entry profiles one T cell receptor (beta chain) with its context. Enrollment of patients from Seattle took place during active infection, with longitudinal follow-up. This record belongs to a study of blood T cell repertoires in COVID-19. About the study: The samples span acute and convalescent COVID-19 from the United States, Italy and Spain. T cells, B-cell-depleted T cells, or PBMCs provided the cDNA or gDNA that served as material.

Per the original data handling: Scientists estimated how many nucleated cells there were by amplifying reference gene primers. The table came from immunoSEQ multiplex PCR; TCRdb's copy has only in-frame clones and leaves some out. The V and J calls and clone size come from that table; D and trimming were worked out from the DNA. The sample lists about 200,000 clones; roughly four fifths were seen once. Between the trimmed V and J ends, which lost 6 bases and 0 bases, there was a span of 8 bases. Germline lookup yields CDR1 KGHSH and CDR2 LQKENI. The CDR3 loop spans 14 amino acids. The sample consisted of peripheral blood. The receptor's source is a woman older than 75 with COVID-19, enrolled during active disease. The chain uses TRBV18 and TRBJ1-4; maybe TRBD1 (5 bases). The CDR3 loop is CASSLTATNEKLFF. CDR3 nucleotide sequence: TGTGCCAGCTCCCTGACAGCAACTAATGAAAAACTGTTTTTT.